The clone carrying this T cell receptor (beta chain) has ten or more counts. The data derive from a study of T-cell memory formation after mild COVID-19. From the 5' RACE reads, TCRdb called clonotypes with MiXCR, one entry per CDR3 protein. The sample lists approximately 570,000 distinct CDR3 sequences; about a sixth were seen once. The CDR3 extends over 15 amino acids. Germline-derived CDR1 and CDR2 are ENHRY and SYGVKD. V lost 4 bases, J lost 5 bases, and 16 bases lay in between. The specimen was PBMCs or a T cell subset sorted from them (not recorded which). The V gene is TRBV10-3, the J gene TRBJ2-3, with a weak D call TRBD2 (6 bases). The source is an adult woman who had mild COVID-19 (a few samples of this study predate the infection). Cell type and time point are not known. CDR3 nucleotide sequence: TGTGCCATCAGTGCGGGTAGCGGAGTGGAAGATACGCAGTATTTT. Encoded protein: CAISAGSGVEDTQYF.